These 3 T cell receptor beta chains were all obtained from the same sample, sequenced in a study of cytomegalovirus exposure and HLA in healthy donors. Amplification used 60 Vbeta primers and 13 Jbeta primers. Measured with immunoSEQ multiplex PCR; TCRdb has only the in-frame clones, and not every one. The sample lists around 95,000 clones, approximately 80% occurring once. Sample: PBMCs. The receptor source for this set is a young man in good health and CMV-seropositive.

This sequence joins TRBV7-9 and TRBJ1-5; D unresolved. This CDR3 comprises 16 residues. Looked up from germline, CDR1 is SEHNR and CDR2 is FQNEAQ (reference sequence). V shed 6 bases and J shed 0 bases, with 15 bases lying between them. The DNA for the CDR3 is TGTGCCAGCAGTCTTCACTCGGGTCTTAGCAATCAGCCCCAGCATTTT. Its protein is CASSLHSGLSNQPQHF.

The V gene is TRBV28, the J gene TRBJ1-5; D is perhaps TRBD1 (5 bases). This CDR3 is built from 13 residues. V lost 5 bases and J lost 5, with 10 bases in between. Germline V gives CDR1 MDHEN, CDR2 SYDVKM. The CDR3 here is CASSTPRDQPQHF. Here the CDR3 DNA reads TGTGCCAGCAGTACACCCAGGGATCAGCCCCAGCATTTT.

V and J are TRBV19 and TRBJ2-1, with unresolved D. The CDR3 has 14 amino acids. The germline gives CDR1 LNHDA, CDR2 SQIVND (reference sequence). Trimming took 1 base from V and 0 from J, leaving 4 bases between them. The CDR3 DNA is TGTGCCAGTAGTATAGCGGTCTCCTACAATGAGCAGTTCTTC. Protein product: CASSIAVSYNEQFF. The full variable domain, its missing parts supplied by reference TRBV19 and TRBJ2-1, is DGGITQSPKYLFRKEGQNVTLSCEQNLNHDAMYWYRQDPGQGLRLIYYSQIVNDFQKGDIAEGYSVSREKKESFPLTVTSAQKNPTAFYLCASSIAVSYNEQFFGPGTRLTVL.